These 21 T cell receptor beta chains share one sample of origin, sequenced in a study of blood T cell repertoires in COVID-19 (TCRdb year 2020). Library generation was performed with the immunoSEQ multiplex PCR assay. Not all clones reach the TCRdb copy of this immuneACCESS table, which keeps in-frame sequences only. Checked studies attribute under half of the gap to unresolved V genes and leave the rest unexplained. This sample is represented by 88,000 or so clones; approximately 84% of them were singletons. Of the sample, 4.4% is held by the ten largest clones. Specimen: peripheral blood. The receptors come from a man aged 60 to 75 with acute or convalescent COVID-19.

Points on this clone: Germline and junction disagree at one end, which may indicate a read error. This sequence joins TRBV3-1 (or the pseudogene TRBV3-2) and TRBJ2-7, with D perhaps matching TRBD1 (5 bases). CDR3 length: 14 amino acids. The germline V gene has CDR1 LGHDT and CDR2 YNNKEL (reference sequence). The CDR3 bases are TGTGCCAGCAGTCAAGCCAGGGCTTCCTACGAGCAGTACTTC. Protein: CASSQARASYEQYF.

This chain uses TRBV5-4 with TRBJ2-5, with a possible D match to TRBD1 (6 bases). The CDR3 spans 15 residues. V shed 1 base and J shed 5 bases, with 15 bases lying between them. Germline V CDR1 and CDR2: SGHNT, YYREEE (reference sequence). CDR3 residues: CASSLSSGERETQYF. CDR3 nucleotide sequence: TGTGCCAGCAGCTTGTCGTCAGGGGAGAGGGAGACCCAGTACTTC.

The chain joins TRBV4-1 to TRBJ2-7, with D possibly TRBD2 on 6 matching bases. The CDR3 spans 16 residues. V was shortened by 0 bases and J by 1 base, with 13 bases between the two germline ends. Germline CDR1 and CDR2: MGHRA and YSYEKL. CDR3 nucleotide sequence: TGCGCCAGCAGCCAAGATTCCGGGAGCTTGTCCTACGAGCAGTACTTC. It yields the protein CASSQDSGSLSYEQYF.

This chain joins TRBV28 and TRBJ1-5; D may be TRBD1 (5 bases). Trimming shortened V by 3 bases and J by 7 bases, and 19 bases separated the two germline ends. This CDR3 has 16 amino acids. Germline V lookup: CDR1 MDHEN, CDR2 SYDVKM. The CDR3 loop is CASSLGGQGLRQPQHF. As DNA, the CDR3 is TGTGCCAGCAGTTTGGGAGGACAAGGGTTACGGCAGCCCCAGCATTTT.

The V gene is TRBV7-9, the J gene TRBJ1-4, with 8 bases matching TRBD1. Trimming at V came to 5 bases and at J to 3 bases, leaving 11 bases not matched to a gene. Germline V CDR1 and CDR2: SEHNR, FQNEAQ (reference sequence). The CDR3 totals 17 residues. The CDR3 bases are TGTGCCAGCAGCCTTCTCCAGGGGGCAATCCCTAATGAAAAACTGTTTTTT. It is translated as CASSLLQGAIPNEKLFF.

The CDR3, as DNA: TGTGCCAGCAGTTTGGGGGGCCAAGAGACCCAGTACTTC. It is translated as CASSLGGQETQYF. J is TRBJ2-5 and V is TRBV28; a possible D gene is TRBD2 (6 bases). V was shortened by 3 bases and J by 1 base, with 6 bases between the two germline ends. Germline V gene sequence: CDR1 MDHEN, CDR2 SYDVKM. The CDR3 runs to 13 residues.

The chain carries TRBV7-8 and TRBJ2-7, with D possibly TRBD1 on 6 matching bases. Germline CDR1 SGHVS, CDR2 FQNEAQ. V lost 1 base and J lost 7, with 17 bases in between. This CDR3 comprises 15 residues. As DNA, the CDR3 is TGTGCCAGCAGCTTAGATCCAGGGGCCCTGCGGGAGCAGTACTTC. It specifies CASSLDPGALREQYF.

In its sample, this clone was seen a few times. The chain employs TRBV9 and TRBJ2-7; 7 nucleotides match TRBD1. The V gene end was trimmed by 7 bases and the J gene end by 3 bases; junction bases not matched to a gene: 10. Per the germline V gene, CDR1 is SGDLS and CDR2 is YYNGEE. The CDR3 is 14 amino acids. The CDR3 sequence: CASLRQGAFYEQYF. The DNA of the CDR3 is TGTGCCAGCCTTCGACAGGGTGCCTTCTACGAGCAGTACTTC.

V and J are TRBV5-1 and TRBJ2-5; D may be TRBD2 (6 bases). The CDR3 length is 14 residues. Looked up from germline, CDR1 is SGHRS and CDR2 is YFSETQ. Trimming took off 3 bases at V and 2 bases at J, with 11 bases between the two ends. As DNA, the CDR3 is TGCGCCAGCAGCTCTGGAGGGACTCAAGAGACCCAGTACTTC. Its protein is CASSSGGTQETQYF. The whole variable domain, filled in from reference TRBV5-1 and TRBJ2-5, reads KAGVTQTPRYLIKTRGQQVTLSCSPISGHRSVSWYQQTPGQGLQFLFEYFSETQRNKGNFPGRFSGRQFSNSRSEMNVSTLELGDSALYLCASSSGGTQETQYFGPGTRLLVL.

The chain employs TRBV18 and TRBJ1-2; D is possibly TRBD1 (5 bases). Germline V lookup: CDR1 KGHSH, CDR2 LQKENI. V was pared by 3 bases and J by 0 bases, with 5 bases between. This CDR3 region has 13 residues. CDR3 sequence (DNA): TGTGCCAGCTCACCGACAGCTAACTATGGCTACACCTTC. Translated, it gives CASSPTANYGYTF.

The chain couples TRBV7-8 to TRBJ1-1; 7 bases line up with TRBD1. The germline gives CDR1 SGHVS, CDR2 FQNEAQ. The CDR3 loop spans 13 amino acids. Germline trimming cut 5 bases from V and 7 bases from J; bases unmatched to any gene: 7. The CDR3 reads CASSVTRDSEAFF. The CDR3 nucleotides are TGTGCCAGCAGCGTGACCCGGGACAGTGAAGCTTTCTTT. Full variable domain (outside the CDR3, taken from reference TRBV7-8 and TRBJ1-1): GAGVSQSPRYKVAKRGQDVALRCDPISGHVSLFWYQQALGQGPEFLTYFQNEAQLDKSGLPSDRFFAERPEGSVSTLKIQRTQQEDSAVYLCASSVTRDSEAFFGQGTRLTVV.

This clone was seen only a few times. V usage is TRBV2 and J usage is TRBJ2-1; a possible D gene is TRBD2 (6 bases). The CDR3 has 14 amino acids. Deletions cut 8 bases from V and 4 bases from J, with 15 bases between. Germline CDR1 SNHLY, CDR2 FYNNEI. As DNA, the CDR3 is TGTGCCAGCGGAGGGGCGGGGAGTTACAATGAGCAGTTCTTC. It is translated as CASGGAGSYNEQFF. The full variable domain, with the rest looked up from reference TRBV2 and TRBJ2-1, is EPEVTQTPSHQVTQMGQEVILRCVPISNHLYFYWYRQILGQKVEFLVSFYNNEISEKSEIFDDQFSVERPDGSNFTLKIRSTKLEDSAMYFCASGGAGSYNEQFFGPGTRLTVL.

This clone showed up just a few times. In nucleotides, the CDR3 is TGCAGCGTGGACACTGGAAACACCGGGGAGCTGTTTTTT. This sequence encodes CSVDTGNTGELFF. The chain is built from TRBV29-1 and TRBJ2-2, with D perhaps matching TRBD1 (5 bases). This CDR3 has 13 residues. V was shortened by 6 bases and J by 2 bases, with 10 bases between the two germline ends. CDR1 and CDR2 from the germline V gene are SQVTM and ANQGSEA.

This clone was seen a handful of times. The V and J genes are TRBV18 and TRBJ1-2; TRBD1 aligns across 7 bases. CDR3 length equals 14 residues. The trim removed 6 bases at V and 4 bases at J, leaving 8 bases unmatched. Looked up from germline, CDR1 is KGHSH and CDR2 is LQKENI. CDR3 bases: TGTGCCAGCTCCCCAAATTCAGGGGGCTATGGCTACACCTTC. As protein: CASSPNSGGYGYTF.

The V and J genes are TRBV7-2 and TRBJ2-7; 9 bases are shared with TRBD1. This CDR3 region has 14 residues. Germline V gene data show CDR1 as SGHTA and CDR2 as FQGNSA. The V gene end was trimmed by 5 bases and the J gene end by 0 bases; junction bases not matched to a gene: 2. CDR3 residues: CASSGQGSSYEQYF. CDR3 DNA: TGTGCCAGCAGCGGACAGGGGAGCTCCTACGAGCAGTACTTC. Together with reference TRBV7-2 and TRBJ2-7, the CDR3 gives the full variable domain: GAGVSQSPSNKVTEKGKDVELRCDPISGHTALYWYRQSLGQGLEFLIYFQGNSAPDKSGLPSDRFSAERTGGSVSTLTIQRTQQEDSAVYLCASSGQGSSYEQYFGPGTRLTVT.

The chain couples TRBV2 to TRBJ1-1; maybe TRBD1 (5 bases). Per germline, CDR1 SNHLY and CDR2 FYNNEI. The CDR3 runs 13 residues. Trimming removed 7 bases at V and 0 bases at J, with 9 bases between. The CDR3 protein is CASTRGMNTEAFF. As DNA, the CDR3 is TGTGCCAGCACTAGGGGTATGAACACTGAAGCTTTCTTT.

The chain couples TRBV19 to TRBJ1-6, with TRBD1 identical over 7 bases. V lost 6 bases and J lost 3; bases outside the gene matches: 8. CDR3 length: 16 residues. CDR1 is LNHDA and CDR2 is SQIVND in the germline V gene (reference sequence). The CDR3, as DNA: TGTGCCAGTAGCCCCCTCGACAGGGTCTATAATTCACCCCTCCACTTT. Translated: CASSPLDRVYNSPLHF.

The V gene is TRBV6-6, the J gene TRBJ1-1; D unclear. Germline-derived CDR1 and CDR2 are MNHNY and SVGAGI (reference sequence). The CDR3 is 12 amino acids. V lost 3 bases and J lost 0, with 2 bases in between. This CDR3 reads CASSYMNTEAFF. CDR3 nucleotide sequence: TGTGCCAGCAGTTATATGAACACTGAAGCTTTCTTT.

CDR3 DNA: TGTGCCAGCTCACCACGACAGGGTACCGGAAACACCATATATTTT. Amino acid sequence: CASSPRQGTGNTIYF. The rearrangement uses TRBV18 and TRBJ1-3; 7 bases fit TRBD1. Germline-derived CDR1 and CDR2 are KGHSH and LQKENI. The CDR3 has 15 amino acids. V shed 1 base and J 4 bases; nucleotides not matched to a gene: 4. Together with reference TRBV18 and TRBJ1-3, the CDR3 gives the full variable domain: NAGVMQNPRHLVRRRGQEARLRCSPMKGHSHVYWYRQLPEEGLKFMVYLQKENIIDESGMPKERFSAEFPKEGPSILRIQQVVRGDSAAYFCASSPRQGTGNTIYFGEGSWLTVV.

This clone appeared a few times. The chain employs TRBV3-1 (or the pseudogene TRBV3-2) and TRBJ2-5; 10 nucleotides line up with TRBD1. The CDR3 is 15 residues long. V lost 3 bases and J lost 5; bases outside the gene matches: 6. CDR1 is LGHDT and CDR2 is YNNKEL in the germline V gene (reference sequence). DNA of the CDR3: TGTGCCAGCAGCCACTCCGGGACAGGGGAGGAGACCCAGTACTTC. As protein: CASSHSGTGEETQYF.

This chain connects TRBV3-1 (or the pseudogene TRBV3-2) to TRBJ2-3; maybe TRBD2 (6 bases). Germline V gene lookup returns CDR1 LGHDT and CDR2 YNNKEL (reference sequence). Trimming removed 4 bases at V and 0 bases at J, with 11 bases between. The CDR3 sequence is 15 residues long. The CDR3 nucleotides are TGTGCCAGCAGCCCGCGGGACCAGAGCACAGATACGCAGTATTTT. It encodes CASSPRDQSTDTQYF.